Presented here are 26 T cell receptor beta chains from one specimen sequenced in a study of cytomegalovirus exposure and HLA in healthy donors. The PCR used 60 Vbeta and 13 Jbeta primers. Sequencing was performed with immunoSEQ multiplex PCR; in TCRdb, only in-frame clones are kept and a portion is missing. Of fewer than 80,000 clones detected, 70% to 80% appear once; the ten largest clones hold about 2.5%. The sequencing input was PBMCs. Receptors were obtained from a man aged 25-45 years in good health and CMV-seronegative.

The rearrangement uses TRBV10-3 and TRBJ2-2; TRBD1 matches at 12 bases. This CDR3 spans 15 amino acids. Germline CDR1 ENHRY, CDR2 SYGVKD. The J segment lost 6 bases and the V segment lost 6 bases, leaving 5 bases of the junction unmatched. CDR3 region: CAIRGDRGPAGELFF. The CDR3 nucleotides are TGTGCCATCAGGGGGGACAGGGGGCCGGCCGGGGAGCTGTTTTTT.

Written as DNA, the CDR3 is TGTGCCATCTCAGGGTTATTAGCGGGCGGCTCCTACGAGCAGTACTTC. This sequence encodes CAISGLLAGGSYEQYF. The genes are TRBV2 and TRBJ2-7; 7 bases align to TRBD2. The CDR3 contains 16 residues. CDR1 and CDR2 (germline): SNHLY, FYNNEI. Germline trimming cut 10 bases from V and 0 bases from J; bases unmatched to any gene: 15.

A few counts support this clone. The chain carries TRBV6-5 and TRBJ2-1, with D perhaps TRBD1 (5 bases). V was clipped by 4 bases and J by 2 bases, with 9 bases between them. The germline V gene has CDR1 MNHEY and CDR2 SVGAGI. This CDR3 contains 14 residues. CDR3 loop: CASSFTGPYNEQFF. The CDR3 nucleotides are TGTGCCAGCAGTTTCACAGGACCCTACAATGAGCAGTTCTTC.

This clone has only one observation. This chain connects TRBV5-1 to TRBJ2-1; 11 bases are shared with TRBD2. The CDR3 length is 15 residues. V was clipped by 0 bases and J by 10 bases; unmatched bases: 6. Germline-derived CDR1 and CDR2 are SGHRS and YFSETQ. The CDR3 here is CASSLELAGAREQFF. The CDR3 DNA reads TGCGCCAGCAGCTTGGAACTAGCGGGAGCGCGAGAGCAGTTCTTC. The full variable domain, in which reference TRBV5-1 and TRBJ2-1 provide the parts outside the CDR3, is KAGVTQTPRYLIKTRGQQVTLSCSPISGHRSVSWYQQTPGQGLQFLFEYFSETQRNKGNFPGRFSGRQFSNSRSEMNVSTLELGDSALYLCASSLELAGAREQFFGPGTRLTVL.

This clone was seen only once. V usage is TRBV30 and J usage is TRBJ1-6; 8 bases match TRBD1. The CDR3 has 13 amino acids. Germline V lookup: CDR1 GTSNPN, CDR2 SVGIG (reference sequence). Trimming removed 3 bases from V and 7 bases from J; junction bases left unmatched: 2. The CDR3 sequence is CAWSRQGNSPLHF. The CDR3 DNA reads as TGTGCCTGGAGCAGACAGGGGAATTCACCCCTCCACTTT.

This clone appeared a few times. At the DNA level, this CDR3 is encoded by other sequences in the same sample as well. The chain recombines TRBV6-1 with TRBJ1-1; no definite D call. The V gene's germline CDR1 is MNHNS and CDR2 SASEGT. The CDR3 has 14 amino acids. V lost 2 bases and J lost 3, with 10 bases in between. CDR3 DNA: TGTGCCAGCAGTGAATCTAGGAGGTACACTGAAGCTTTCTTT. Amino acid sequence: CASSESRRYTEAFF.

The chain joins TRBV5-1 to TRBJ2-1; tentative D call: TRBD1 (5 bases). V dropped 1 base and J dropped 6 bases, with 11 bases sitting between them. CDR1 and CDR2 (germline): SGHRS, YFSETQ. There are 14 residues in the CDR3. Here the CDR3 reads CASSLQGMVNEQFF. DNA for the CDR3: TGCGCCAGCAGCTTGCAGGGTATGGTCAATGAGCAGTTCTTC.

The genes are TRBV10-3 and TRBJ2-2, with 8 positions matching TRBD1. CDR1 is ENHRY and CDR2 is SYGVKD in the germline V gene. The CDR3 has 19 amino acids. Trimming at V came to 5 bases and at J to 7 bases, leaving 21 bases not matched to a gene. The CDR3 nucleotides are TGTGCCATCAGTCCCAGGGGGGAAGGGCCAGGGGGCCGTGACGGGGAGCTGTTTTTT. Protein product: CAISPRGEGPGGRDGELFF.

J is TRBJ2-1 and V is TRBV6-6; tentatively, D is TRBD2 (6 bases). The germline CDR1 and CDR2 sequences are MNHNY and SVGAGI (reference sequence). V was clipped by 3 bases and J by 15 bases, with 18 bases between them. The CDR3 extends over 13 amino acids. The CDR3 region has the DNA TGTGCCAGCAGTTATGGGAAGCTGGCCGGGAGGTTCTTC. Translating it yields CASSYGKLAGRFF.

This clone was counted only a few times. The gene calls are TRBV2 and TRBJ1-1, with D maybe TRBD1 (6 bases). V was cut by 6 bases and J by 0 bases, with 11 bases left in between. Germline CDR1 is SNHLY and CDR2 is FYNNEI. This CDR3 has 14 residues. As DNA, the CDR3 is TGTGCCAGCAGGCCACAGGGATTGAACACTGAAGCTTTCTTT. It specifies CASRPQGLNTEAFF.

The rearrangement uses TRBV28 and TRBJ2-7; D possibly corresponds to TRBD1 (6 bases). Germline V lookup: CDR1 MDHEN, CDR2 SYDVKM. There are 15 residues in the CDR3. The V and J ends lost 6 bases and 2 bases respectively, with 17 bases between them. In DNA form, the CDR3 reads TGTGCCAGCAGCCTAGGGGGTGCGGGTGCCTACGAGCAGTACTTC. Translation gives CASSLGGAGAYEQYF.

J is TRBJ1-2 and V is TRBV9; 8 bases map to TRBD1. CDR1 SGDLS and CDR2 YYNGEE come from the germline V gene. J lost 7 bases, V lost 4 bases, and 9 bases had no gene match. This CDR3 has 14 residues. CDR3 region: CASSSGGAIFGYTF. CDR3 coding DNA: TGTGCCAGCAGCTCAGGGGGCGCAATCTTTGGCTACACCTTC.

This clone was detected once. The chain employs TRBV7-9 and TRBJ1-2, with a tentative D call TRBD1 (6 bases). The germline gives CDR1 SEHNR, CDR2 FQNEAQ (reference sequence). Trimming removed 6 bases from V and 2 bases from J, with 16 bases in between. This CDR3 has 15 amino acids. In nucleotides, the CDR3 is TGTGCCAGCAGGTACCAGGGGTCCGGGAACTATGGCTACACCTTC. Translated, it gives CASRYQGSGNYGYTF.

The V call is TRBV28, the J call TRBJ2-7, with 11 bases fitting TRBD1. V lost 4 bases, J lost 5 bases, and 7 bases stayed unmatched. The CDR3 loop spans 15 amino acids. Germline V lookup: CDR1 MDHEN, CDR2 SYDVKM. CDR3 DNA: TGTGCCAGCAGTTCGGACAGGGGGCTCGCGGACGAGCAGTACTTC. Translated, it gives CASSSDRGLADEQYF.

The chain is built from TRBV28 and TRBJ1-1; D call uncertain. The germline gives CDR1 MDHEN, CDR2 SYDVKM. CDR3 length: 11 amino acids. V lost 5 bases to trimming and J lost 6 bases, with 7 bases between them. The CDR3 sequence: CASSGGPEAFF. The CDR3 DNA is TGTGCCAGCAGTGGCGGCCCTGAAGCTTTCTTT.

V usage is TRBV10-1 and J usage is TRBJ1-1; weak D call: TRBD1 (6 bases). Germline V gene data show CDR1 as WNHNN and CDR2 as SYGVQD (reference sequence). The CDR3 loop spans 18 amino acids. Trimming stripped 11 bases from V and 0 bases from J, with 28 bases between. The CDR3 is CASPGPGTPQFMNTEAFF. The CDR3 DNA reads as TGCGCCTCACCCGGTCCCGGGACACCGCAATTCATGAACACTGAAGCTTTCTTT.

This rearrangement joins TRBV28 to TRBJ1-5, with 8 bases aligning to TRBD1. CDR1 and CDR2 (germline): MDHEN, SYDVKM. V shed 8 bases, J shed 5 bases, and the junction held 11 bases outside the gene matches. CDR3 size: 15 residues. The CDR3 is CASGRTAGGHQPQHF. CDR3 sequence (DNA): TGTGCCAGCGGAAGAACCGCAGGGGGCCATCAGCCCCAGCATTTT.

The sample holds a few counts of this clone. The chain combines TRBV29-1 with TRBJ2-5; no firm D call. Trimming left V 1 base short and J 3 bases short, with 6 bases between. The length of the CDR3 is 12 residues. Looked up from germline, CDR1 is SQVTM and CDR2 is ANQGSEA. Here the CDR3 DNA reads TGCAGCGTTGAAGGACAAGAAGAGACCCAGTACTTC. Its translation: CSVEGQEETQYF.

This clone was recorded once. This rearrangement joins TRBV6-6 to TRBJ1-1, with D hard to call. The CDR3 is 15 amino acids. Looked up from germline, CDR1 is MNHNY and CDR2 is SVGAGI (reference sequence). Trimming stripped 7 bases from V and 4 bases from J, with 19 bases between. CDR3 nucleotides: TGTGCCAGCAAACTTAGAGTCGGTGAGGGCACTGAAGCTTTCTTT. Amino acid sequence: CASKLRVGEGTEAFF.

The chain recombines TRBV13 with TRBJ1-1; 8 bases are a match to TRBD1. Trimming removed 5 bases from V and 11 bases from J; junction bases left unmatched: 7. The CDR3 has 12 amino acids. Germline V lookup: CDR1 PRHDT, CDR2 FYEKMQ (reference sequence). As DNA, the CDR3 is TGTGCCAGCAGCCCCCGGACAGGGAACGCTTTCTTT. It specifies CASSPRTGNAFF.

J is TRBJ2-2 and V is TRBV13, with TRBD2 matching 8 bases. Trimming cost V 2 bases and J 2 bases; bases outside gene matches: 16. Germline V gene sequence: CDR1 PRHDT, CDR2 FYEKMQ (reference sequence). The CDR3 runs to 20 residues. DNA of the CDR3: TGTGCCAGCAGCTTACACCCGATTAGCGGGATTATACTTAACACCGGGGAGCTGTTTTTT. Its translation is CASSLHPISGIILNTGELFF.

The rearrangement links TRBV5-6 to TRBJ1-2; D gene uncertain. CDR3 length equals 12 residues. CDR1 is SGHDT, CDR2 YYEEEE, per germline. This CDR3 reads CATGAGGYGYTF. In nucleotides, the CDR3 is TGTGCGACGGGCGCGGGCGGCTATGGCTACACCTTC.

This clone is categorized as medium-sized. The chain couples TRBV4-2 to TRBJ2-7; D is perhaps TRBD1 (7 bases). The CDR3 is 15 amino acids. Germline CDR1 and CDR2: LGHNA and YNFKEQ. The germline V and J ends were trimmed by 6 bases and 4 bases, with 19 bases remaining between them. This CDR3 is CASSDSDRRAYEQYF. The CDR3 DNA sequence: TGTGCCAGCAGTGACTCGGACAGGAGGGCATACGAGCAGTACTTC.

The J gene is TRBJ1-1, the V gene TRBV2; TRBD1 agrees at 10 bases. After removal of 7 bases from V and 3 bases from J, the junction contained 8 bases not matched to a gene. The CDR3 runs to 15 residues. Germline values: CDR1 SNHLY, CDR2 FYNNEI. The chain's CDR3 is CASIKTGTGDTEAFF. The CDR3 DNA follows: TGTGCCAGCATCAAAACCGGGACAGGGGACACTGAAGCTTTCTTT.

V and J are TRBV6-5 and TRBJ2-7; D is uncertain. V was trimmed by 0 bases and J by 3 bases, leaving 6 bases between them. The CDR3 loop spans 13 amino acids. CDR1 and CDR2 (germline): MNHEY, SVGAGI. CDR3: CASSYSPDYEQYF. Written as DNA, the CDR3 is TGTGCCAGCAGTTACTCTCCAGACTACGAGCAGTACTTC.

The chain has TRBV30 and TRBJ1-5; D unclear. This CDR3 has 15 residues. Germline-derived CDR1 and CDR2 are GTSNPN and SVGIG (reference sequence). V lost 1 base and J lost 4, with 14 bases in between. In nucleotides, the CDR3 is TGTGCCTGGAGTGACAACGGACTAAAGAATCAGCCCCAGCATTTT. Amino acids: CAWSDNGLKNQPQHF.